The 3 T cell receptor beta chains below come from one sample, sequenced in a study of technical replicates of blood from a few donors. Only in-frame clones appear in the TCRdb table, and some are missing; sequencing was by immunoSEQ multiplex PCR. This sample carries roughly 68,000 clones, about 97% of them seen once, and the ten largest clones take 0.25% to 0.3%. The sequenced sample was T cells isolated from PBMCs. All receptors derive from a human donor in good health.

The sample holds one count of this clone. This chain uses TRBV6-5 with TRBJ2-5; the D gene is possibly TRBD2 (5 bases). The CDR3 totals 14 residues. V lost 0 bases and J 5 bases, leaving 10 bases between the germline ends. Germline-derived CDR1 and CDR2 are MNHEY and SVGAGI. The CDR3 reads CASSYSGEEETQYF. CDR3 DNA: TGTGCCAGCAGTTACTCCGGGGAAGAGGAGACCCAGTACTTC.

This chain links TRBV7-9 with TRBJ1-2; no definite D call. The V and J ends lost 0 bases and 7 bases respectively, with 6 bases between them. Germline assignment: CDR1 SEHNR and CDR2 FQNEAQ (reference sequence). The CDR3 is 12 residues long. The CDR3 coding sequence is TGTGCCAGCAGCTTAGCCGAGGGTGGCTACACCTTC. It specifies CASSLAEGGYTF.

The chain recombines TRBV13 with TRBJ2-7, with D possibly being TRBD1 (5 bases). The CDR3 has 13 amino acids. V lost 4 bases and J 5 bases, leaving 12 bases between the germline ends. Looked up from germline, CDR1 is PRHDT and CDR2 is FYEKMQ (reference sequence). In nucleotides, the CDR3 is TGTGCCAGCAGCTCGGATCAGGGAAACGAGCAGTACTTC. Translated, it gives CASSSDQGNEQYF.